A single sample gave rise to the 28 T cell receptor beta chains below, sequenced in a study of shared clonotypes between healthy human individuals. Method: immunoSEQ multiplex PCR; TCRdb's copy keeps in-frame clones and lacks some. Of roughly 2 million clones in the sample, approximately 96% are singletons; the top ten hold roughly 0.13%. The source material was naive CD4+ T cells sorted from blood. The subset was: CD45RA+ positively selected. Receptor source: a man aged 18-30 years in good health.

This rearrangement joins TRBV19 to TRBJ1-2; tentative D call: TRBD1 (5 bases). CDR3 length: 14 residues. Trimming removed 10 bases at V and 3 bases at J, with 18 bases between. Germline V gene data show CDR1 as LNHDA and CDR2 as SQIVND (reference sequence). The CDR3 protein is CATNPGGRDYGYTF. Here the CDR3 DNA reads TGTGCCACCAACCCCGGGGGTCGCGACTATGGCTACACCTTC.

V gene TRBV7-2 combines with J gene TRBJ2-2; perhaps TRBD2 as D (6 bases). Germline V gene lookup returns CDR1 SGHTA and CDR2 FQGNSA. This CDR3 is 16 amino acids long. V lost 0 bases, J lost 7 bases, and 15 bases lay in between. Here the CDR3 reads CASSLAGTLLGGELFF. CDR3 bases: TGTGCCAGCAGCTTAGCGGGGACTCTCCTAGGCGGGGAGCTGTTTTTT.

The CDR3 here is CAWRTGVLYEQYF. In DNA, the CDR3 is TGTGCCTGGAGGACAGGGGTTCTTTACGAGCAGTACTTC. V and J are TRBV30 and TRBJ2-7; 8 bases match TRBD1. J lost 4 bases, V lost 3 bases, and 5 bases had no gene match. This CDR3 spans 13 amino acids. Looked up from germline, CDR1 is GTSNPN and CDR2 is SVGIG (reference sequence).

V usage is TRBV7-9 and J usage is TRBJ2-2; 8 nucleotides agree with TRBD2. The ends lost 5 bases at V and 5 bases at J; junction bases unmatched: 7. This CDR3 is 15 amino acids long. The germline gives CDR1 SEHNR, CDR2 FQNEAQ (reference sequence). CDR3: CASSARRGGTGELFF. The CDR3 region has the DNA TGTGCCAGCAGCGCCCGTCGGGGGGGAACCGGGGAGCTGTTTTTT.

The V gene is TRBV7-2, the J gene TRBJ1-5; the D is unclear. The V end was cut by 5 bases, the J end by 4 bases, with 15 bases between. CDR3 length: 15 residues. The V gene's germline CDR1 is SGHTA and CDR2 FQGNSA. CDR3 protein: CASSLTRGLNQPQHF. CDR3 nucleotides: TGTGCCAGCAGCCTCACTAGAGGATTAAATCAGCCCCAGCATTTT.

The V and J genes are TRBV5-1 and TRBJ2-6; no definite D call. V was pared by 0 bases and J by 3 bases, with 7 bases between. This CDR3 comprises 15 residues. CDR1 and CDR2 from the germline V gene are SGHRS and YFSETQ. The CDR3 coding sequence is TGCGCCAGCAGCTTGGGGGTTGGTGGGGCCAACGTCCTGACTTTC. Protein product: CASSLGVGGANVLTF.

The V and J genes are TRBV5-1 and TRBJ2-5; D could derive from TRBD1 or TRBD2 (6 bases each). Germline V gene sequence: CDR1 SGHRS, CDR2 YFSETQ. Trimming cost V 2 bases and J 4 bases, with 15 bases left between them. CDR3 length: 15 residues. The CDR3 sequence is CASSFRGVATETQYF. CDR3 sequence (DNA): TGCGCCAGCAGCTTTAGGGGGGTGGCAACAGAGACCCAGTACTTC.

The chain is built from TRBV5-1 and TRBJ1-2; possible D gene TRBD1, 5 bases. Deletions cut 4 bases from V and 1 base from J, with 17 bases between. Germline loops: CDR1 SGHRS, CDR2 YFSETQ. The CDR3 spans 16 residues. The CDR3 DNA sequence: TGCGCCAGCAGCCTGTTACGGGGGTTTGATAACTATGGCTACACCTTC. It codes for CASSLLRGFDNYGYTF.

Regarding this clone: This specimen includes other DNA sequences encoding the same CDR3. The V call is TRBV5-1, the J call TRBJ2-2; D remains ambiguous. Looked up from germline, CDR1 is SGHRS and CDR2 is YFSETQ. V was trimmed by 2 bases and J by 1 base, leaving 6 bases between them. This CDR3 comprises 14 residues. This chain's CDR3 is CASSLAGNTGELFF. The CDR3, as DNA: TGCGCCAGCAGCTTAGCCGGGAACACCGGGGAGCTGTTTTTT. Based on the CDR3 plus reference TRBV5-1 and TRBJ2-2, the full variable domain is KAGVTQTPRYLIKTRGQQVTLSCSPISGHRSVSWYQQTPGQGLQFLFEYFSETQRNKGNFPGRFSGRQFSNSRSEMNVSTLELGDSALYLCASSLAGNTGELFFGEGSRLTVL.

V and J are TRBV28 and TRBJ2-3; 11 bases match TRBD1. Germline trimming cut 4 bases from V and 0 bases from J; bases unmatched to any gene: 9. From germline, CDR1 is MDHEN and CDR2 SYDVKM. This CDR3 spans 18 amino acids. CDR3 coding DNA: TGTGCCAGCAGTTCGCTCCGGGACAGGGGGTCGAGCACAGATACGCAGTATTTT. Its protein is CASSSLRDRGSSTDTQYF. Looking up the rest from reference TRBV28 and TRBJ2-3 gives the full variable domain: DVKVTQSSRYLVKRTGEKVFLECVQDMDHENMFWYRQDPGLGLRLIYFSYDVKMKEKGDIPEGYSVSREKKERFSLILESASTNQTSMYLCASSSLRDRGSSTDTQYFGPGTRLTVL.

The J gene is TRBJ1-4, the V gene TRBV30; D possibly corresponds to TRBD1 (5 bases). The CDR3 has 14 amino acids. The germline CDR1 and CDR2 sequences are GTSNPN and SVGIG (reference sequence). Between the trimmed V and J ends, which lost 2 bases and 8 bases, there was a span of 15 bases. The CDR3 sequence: CAWSHRSGKEKLFF. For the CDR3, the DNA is TGTGCCTGGAGTCACAGGTCCGGGAAAGAAAAACTGTTTTTT.

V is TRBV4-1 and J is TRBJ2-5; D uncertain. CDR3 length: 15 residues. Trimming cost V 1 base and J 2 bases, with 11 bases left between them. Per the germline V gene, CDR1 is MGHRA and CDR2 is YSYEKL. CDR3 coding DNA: TGCGCCAGCAGCCAAGCCCCTATGAGGCAAGAGACCCAGTACTTC. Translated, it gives CASSQAPMRQETQYF.

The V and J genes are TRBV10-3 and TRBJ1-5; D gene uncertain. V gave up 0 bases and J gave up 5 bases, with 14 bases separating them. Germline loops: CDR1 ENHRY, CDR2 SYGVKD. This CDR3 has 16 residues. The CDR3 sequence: CAISESTYRQHQPQHF. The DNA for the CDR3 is TGTGCCATCAGTGAGTCGACGTACCGGCAGCATCAGCCCCAGCATTTT.

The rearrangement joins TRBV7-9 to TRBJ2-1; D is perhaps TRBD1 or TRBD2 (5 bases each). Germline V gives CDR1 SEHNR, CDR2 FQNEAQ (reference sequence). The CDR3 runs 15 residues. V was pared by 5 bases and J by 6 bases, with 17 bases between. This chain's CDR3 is CASSILWDPSNEQFF. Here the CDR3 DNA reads TGTGCCAGCAGCATACTATGGGACCCAAGCAATGAGCAGTTCTTC.

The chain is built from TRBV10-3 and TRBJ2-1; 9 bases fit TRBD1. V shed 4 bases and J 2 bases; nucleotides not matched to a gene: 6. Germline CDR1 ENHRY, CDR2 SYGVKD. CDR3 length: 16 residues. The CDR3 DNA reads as TGTGCCATCAGTGGCCCACAGGGGGCGACCTACAATGAGCAGTTCTTC. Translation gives CAISGPQGATYNEQFF.

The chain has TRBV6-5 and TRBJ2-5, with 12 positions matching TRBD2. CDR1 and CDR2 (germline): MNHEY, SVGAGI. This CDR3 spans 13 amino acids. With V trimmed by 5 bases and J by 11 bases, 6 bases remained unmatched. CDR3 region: CASSTTSGGIQYF. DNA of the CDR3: TGTGCCAGCAGTACCACTAGCGGGGGGATTCAGTACTTC.

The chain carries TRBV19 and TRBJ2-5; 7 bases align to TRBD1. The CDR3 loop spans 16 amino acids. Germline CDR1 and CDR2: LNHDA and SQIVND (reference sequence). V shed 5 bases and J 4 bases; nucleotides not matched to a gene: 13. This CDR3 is CASSADRQFSRETQYF. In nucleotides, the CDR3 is TGTGCCAGTAGTGCGGACAGGCAATTTTCACGAGAGACCCAGTACTTC.

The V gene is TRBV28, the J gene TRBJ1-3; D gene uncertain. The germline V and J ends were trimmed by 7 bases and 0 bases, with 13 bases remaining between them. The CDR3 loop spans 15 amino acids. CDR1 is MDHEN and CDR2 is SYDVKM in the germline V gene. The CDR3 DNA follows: TGTGCCAGCATCCCGATAGGATCCTCTGGAAACACCATATATTTT. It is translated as CASIPIGSSGNTIYF.

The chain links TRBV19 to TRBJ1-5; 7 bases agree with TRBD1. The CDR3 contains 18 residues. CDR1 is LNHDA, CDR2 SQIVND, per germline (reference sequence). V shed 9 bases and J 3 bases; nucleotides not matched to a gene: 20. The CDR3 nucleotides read TGTGCCAGCACCAAACAGGGGACGACGTGGGCAAACAATCAGCCCCAGCATTTT. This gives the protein CASTKQGTTWANNQPQHF.

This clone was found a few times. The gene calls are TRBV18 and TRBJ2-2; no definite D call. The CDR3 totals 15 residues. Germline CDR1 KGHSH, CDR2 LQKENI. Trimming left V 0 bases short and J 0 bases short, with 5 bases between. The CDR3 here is CASSPPGPNTGELFF. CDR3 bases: TGTGCCAGCTCACCACCTGGCCCGAACACCGGGGAGCTGTTTTTT.

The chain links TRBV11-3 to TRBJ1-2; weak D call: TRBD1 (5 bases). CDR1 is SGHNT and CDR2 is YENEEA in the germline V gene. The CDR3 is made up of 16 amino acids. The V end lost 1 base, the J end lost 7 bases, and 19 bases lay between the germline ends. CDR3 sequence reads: CASSLGVRGYVGGYTF. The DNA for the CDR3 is TGTGCCAGCAGCTTAGGGGTTAGGGGCTACGTGGGTGGCTACACCTTC.

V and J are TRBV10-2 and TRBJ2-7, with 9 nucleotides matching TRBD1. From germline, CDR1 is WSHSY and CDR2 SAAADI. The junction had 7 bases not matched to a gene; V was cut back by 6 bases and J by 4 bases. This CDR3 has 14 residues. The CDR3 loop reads CASREGQGLYEQYF. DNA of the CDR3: TGCGCCAGCAGGGAAGGACAGGGGCTTTACGAGCAGTACTTC.

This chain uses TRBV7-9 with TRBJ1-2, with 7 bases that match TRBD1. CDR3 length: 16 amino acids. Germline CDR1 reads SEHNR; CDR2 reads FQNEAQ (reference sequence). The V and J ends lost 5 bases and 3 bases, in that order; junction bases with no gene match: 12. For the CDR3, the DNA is TGTGCCAGCAGCCTAAAATCACAGGGGTTCGACTATGGCTACACCTTC. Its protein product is CASSLKSQGFDYGYTF.

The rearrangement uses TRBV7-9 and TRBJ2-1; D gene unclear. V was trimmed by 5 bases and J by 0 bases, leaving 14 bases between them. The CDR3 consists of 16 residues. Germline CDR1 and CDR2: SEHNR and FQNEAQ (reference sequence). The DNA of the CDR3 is TGTGCCAGCAGCCCCCTTCGAGGTCCCTCCTACAATGAGCAGTTCTTC. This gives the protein CASSPLRGPSYNEQFF.

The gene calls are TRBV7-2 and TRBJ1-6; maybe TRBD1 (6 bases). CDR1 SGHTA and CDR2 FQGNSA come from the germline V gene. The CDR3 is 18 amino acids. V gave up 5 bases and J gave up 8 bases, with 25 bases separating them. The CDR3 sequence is CASSPVRDTLYGDSPLHF. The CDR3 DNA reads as TGTGCCAGCAGCCCTGTCCGGGACACACTCTATGGGGATTCACCCCTCCACTTT.

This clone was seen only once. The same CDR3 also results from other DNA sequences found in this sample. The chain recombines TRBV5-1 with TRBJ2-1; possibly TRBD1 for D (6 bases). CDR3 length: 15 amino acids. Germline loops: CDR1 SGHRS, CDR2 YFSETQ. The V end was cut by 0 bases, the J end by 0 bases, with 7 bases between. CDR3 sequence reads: CASSLVQGSYNEQFF. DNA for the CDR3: TGCGCCAGCAGCTTGGTACAGGGCTCCTACAATGAGCAGTTCTTC.

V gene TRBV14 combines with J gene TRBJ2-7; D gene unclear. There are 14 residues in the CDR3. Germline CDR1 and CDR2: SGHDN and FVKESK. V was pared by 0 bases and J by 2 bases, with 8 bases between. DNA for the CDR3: TGTGCCAGCAGCCAAGAAGAGTGGGCCTACGAGCAGTACTTC. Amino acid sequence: CASSQEEWAYEQYF.

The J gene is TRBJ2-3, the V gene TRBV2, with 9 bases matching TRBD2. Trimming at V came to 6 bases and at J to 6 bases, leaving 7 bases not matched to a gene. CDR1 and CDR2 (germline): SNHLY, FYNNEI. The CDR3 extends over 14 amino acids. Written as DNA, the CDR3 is TGTGCCAGCAGCGTGACTAGCGGATCGGATACGCAGTATTTT. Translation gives CASSVTSGSDTQYF.